This T cell receptor beta chain was identified during a study of post-analysis software for immune sequencing data. Study-wide background: Several disease courses (relapsing-remitting, secondary progressive and progressive-relapsing) of multiple sclerosis were included. General study points: Relative to controls, patients had 4 or 5 TRBV segments at higher frequency, with TRBV5-6, TRBV5-1 and TRBV20-1 among these. By F measure, strong co-clustering occurred among samples prepared in the same batch. Versus controls, multiple sclerosis patients showed significantly lower diversity (normalized Chao1).

CDR3 length: 16 residues. The germline CDR1 and CDR2 sequences are MRHNA and SNTAGT. Researchers reported that TCR beta cDNA libraries carried unique molecular identifiers. The authors obtained approximately 460,000 cDNA molecules from approximately 0.95 to 9.8 million T cells. TCRdb reprocessed the PCR reads via MiXCR and lists one record per CDR3 protein. The table records roughly 870,000 distinct CDR3 sequences, about 53% of them present only once. Notes on this clonotype: Antigen specificity is unknown. One end of the junction fails to match germline, which may point to a read error.

The sequenced material came from blood. The origin of this receptor is a girl aged 10 to 17 with multiple sclerosis. The chain joins TRBV6-4 to TRBJ2-1, with TRBD1 matching over 7 bases. The CDR3 loop is CVSSERTGRLYNEQFF. CDR3 bases: TGTGTCAGCAGTGAACGGACAGGCCGGCTCTACAATGAGCAGTTCTTC.